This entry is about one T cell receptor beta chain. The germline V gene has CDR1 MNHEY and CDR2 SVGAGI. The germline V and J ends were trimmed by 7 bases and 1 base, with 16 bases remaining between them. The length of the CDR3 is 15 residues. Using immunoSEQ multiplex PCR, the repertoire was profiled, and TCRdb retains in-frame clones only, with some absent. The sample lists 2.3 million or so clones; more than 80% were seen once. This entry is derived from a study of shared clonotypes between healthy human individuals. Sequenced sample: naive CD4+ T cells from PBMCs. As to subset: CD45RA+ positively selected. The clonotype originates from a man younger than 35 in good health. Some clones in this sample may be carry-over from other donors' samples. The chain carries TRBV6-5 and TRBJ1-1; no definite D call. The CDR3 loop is CASKNYALGNTEAFF. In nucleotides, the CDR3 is TGTGCCAGCAAGAATTACGCCCTGGGGAACACTGAAGCTTTCTTT.